Shown below are 30 T cell receptor beta chains from a single sample sequenced in a study of blood T cells in healthy people across ages. Then a second PCR, running roughly 7 to 11 cycles, was carried out with a sample-barcoded 5' primer and a J-beta primer mix. Via MiXCR, TCRdb re-called the 5' RACE reads, giving one row per CDR3 protein. The sample includes some 920,000 distinct CDR3 sequences, just over 50% seen only once; the top ten take about 20%. The sequencing input was blood. The receptor source for this set is an older woman in good health.

This clonotype has only a few counts. The V call is TRBV10-3, the J call TRBJ2-1, with TRBD2 identical over 7 bases. The CDR3 sequence is 14 residues long. CDR1 and CDR2 (germline): ENHRY, SYGVKD. Trimming at V came to 4 bases and at J to 9 bases, leaving 9 bases not matched to a gene. The CDR3 region has the DNA TGTGCCATCAGTGTGGGCGGGAGTGGGAGTGAGCAGTTCTTC. Its translation: CAISVGGSGSEQFF.

V and J are TRBV7-3 and TRBJ2-1; 11 bases are shared with TRBD2. Per germline, CDR1 SGHTA and CDR2 FQGTGA. This CDR3 spans 18 amino acids. V shed 0 bases, J shed 4 bases, and the junction held 8 bases outside the gene matches. As DNA, the CDR3 is TGTGCCAGCAGCTTAACAGAGTCGGGGACTAGCGGTTACAATGAGCAGTTCTTC. Protein sequence: CASSLTESGTSGYNEQFF.

The chain couples TRBV29-1 to TRBJ2-3, with 11 bases aligning to TRBD2. CDR3 length equals 15 residues. Germline V gene data show CDR1 as SQVTM and CDR2 as ANQGSEA. V lost 1 base to trimming and J lost 8 bases; unmatched junction nucleotides: 8. CDR3: CSVEVGASGGSTQYF. The CDR3 DNA reads as TGCAGCGTTGAAGTCGGGGCTAGCGGGGGGTCTACGCAGTATTTT.

The rearrangement links TRBV13 to TRBJ1-2; 9 bases agree with TRBD1. Germline lookup yields CDR1 PRHDT and CDR2 FYEKMQ (reference sequence). Losses at the gene ends were 0 bases for V and 7 bases for J; bases not matched to a gene: 9. The CDR3 extends over 16 amino acids. This CDR3 is CASSLGGQGRWSGYTF. Here the CDR3 DNA reads TGTGCCAGCAGCTTAGGGGGACAGGGAAGGTGGAGTGGCTACACCTTC.

This chain connects TRBV11-2 to TRBJ2-5; 8 nucleotides match TRBD1. The ends lost 5 bases at V and 11 bases at J; junction bases unmatched: 13. This CDR3 is 14 amino acids long. Per the germline V gene, CDR1 is SGHAT and CDR2 is FQNNGV. CDR3 DNA: TGTGCCAGCAGCCAGAGGACAGGGCGTAATGAGCAGTACTTC. Amino acids: CASSQRTGRNEQYF.

The V call is TRBV2, the J call TRBJ2-7; no clear D gene. The V gene lost 1 base and the J gene lost 3 bases, with 7 bases spanning the gap. The CDR3 length is 13 residues. Germline V CDR1 and CDR2: SNHLY, FYNNEI. The CDR3, as DNA: TGTGCCAGCAGTGAAGAGAACCTCTACGAGCAGTACTTC. Translated: CASSEENLYEQYF. Full variable domain (missing parts from reference TRBV2 and TRBJ2-7): EPEVTQTPSHQVTQMGQEVILRCVPISNHLYFYWYRQILGQKVEFLVSFYNNEISEKSEIFDDQFSVERPDGSNFTLKIRSTKLEDSAMYFCASSEENLYEQYFGPGTRLTVT.

This clonotype was seen once. The chain uses TRBV6-6 and TRBJ1-2; 7 positions agree with TRBD1. V lost 7 bases and J lost 3; bases outside the gene matches: 5. CDR1 and CDR2 from the germline V gene are MNHNY and SVGAGI (reference sequence). The CDR3 is 13 amino acids. The CDR3 loop reads CASTGQADYGYTF. The DNA for the CDR3 is TGTGCCAGCACAGGACAGGCAGACTATGGCTACACCTTC.

The chain employs TRBV2 and TRBJ2-7, with 11 bases matching TRBD1. With V trimmed by 8 bases and J by 6 bases, 6 bases remained unmatched. The CDR3 is made up of 13 amino acids. Per germline, CDR1 SNHLY and CDR2 FYNNEI. CDR3 region: CASLRDRGSEQYF. CDR3 DNA sequence: TGTGCCAGCCTCCGGGACAGGGGGAGCGAGCAGTACTTC.

The chain combines TRBV12-3 or TRBV12-4 with TRBJ2-3; no clear D gene. The CDR3 consists of 12 residues. The germline V and J ends were trimmed by 6 bases and 11 bases, with 15 bases remaining between them. The CDR3 loop reads CASRGTVVGQYF. The CDR3 region has the DNA TGTGCCAGCAGAGGCACCGTGGTCGGGCAGTATTTT.

This chain joins TRBV6-2 or TRBV6-3 and TRBJ1-2; TRBD1 might be the D (5 bases). CDR3 length: 13 residues. V dropped 2 bases and J dropped 8 bases, with 12 bases sitting between them. CDR1 is MNHEY and CDR2 is SVGEGT in the germline V gene. This CDR3 is CASSYRGRWGYTF. The CDR3 DNA is TGTGCCAGCAGTTACAGGGGACGTTGGGGCTACACCTTC.

The genes are TRBV5-5 and TRBJ2-7; 10 positions match TRBD1. V dropped 5 bases and J dropped 7; count of bases not matched to a gene: 15. This CDR3 has 16 residues. Germline assignment: CDR1 SGHKS and CDR2 YYEKEE (reference sequence). CDR3 residues: CASRPGQGRSYNEQYF. The CDR3, as DNA: TGTGCCAGCAGGCCGGGACAGGGGAGGTCCTACAATGAGCAGTACTTC.

J is TRBJ2-7 and V is TRBV6-1; D is perhaps TRBD1 (6 bases). V was pared by 6 bases and J by 2 bases, with 14 bases between. Germline CDR1 and CDR2: MNHNS and SASEGT. The CDR3 contains 14 residues. CDR3 amino acids: CASSKEQGAYEQYF. CDR3 sequence (DNA): TGTGCCAGCAGCAAAGAACAGGGAGCCTACGAGCAGTACTTC.

The CDR3 DNA reads as TGTGCCAGCAGCGCCCAATGTGAAGCCAAAAACATTCAGTACTTC. This translates into CASSAQCEAKNIQYF. V usage is TRBV7-2 and J usage is TRBJ2-4; no definite D call. The V gene lost 5 bases and the J gene lost 0 bases, with 11 bases spanning the gap. The V gene's germline CDR1 is SGHTA and CDR2 FQGNSA. CDR3 length: 15 amino acids.

This chain connects TRBV6-5 to TRBJ1-2; TRBD1 agrees at 7 bases. Germline loops: CDR1 MNHEY, CDR2 SVGAGI. V trimming: 5 bases; J trimming: 10 bases; junction bases outside the gene matches: 13. The CDR3 runs to 14 residues. CDR3 sequence: CASSHQGQDRIYTF. The CDR3 DNA sequence: TGTGCCAGCAGTCACCAAGGACAGGACCGAATCTACACCTTC.

This chain connects TRBV12-3 or TRBV12-4 to TRBJ2-5; TRBD1 is a possible D gene (5 bases). The last part of the DNA fits TRBJ2-7 better; the J call may be wrong. The CDR3 loop spans 13 amino acids. CDR3 sequence: CASGKGLAYEQYF. CDR3 nucleotide sequence: TGTGCCAGTGGGAAGGGGCTGGCCTACGAGCAGTACTTC.

The genes are TRBV7-3 and TRBJ2-3, with D possibly being TRBD2 (5 bases). V gave up 1 base and J gave up 1 base, with 15 bases separating them. The CDR3 has 17 residues. The germline V gene has CDR1 SGHTA and CDR2 FQGTGA. The CDR3 sequence is CASSLMGSVLGTDTQYF. The CDR3 region has the DNA TGTGCCAGCAGCTTAATGGGTAGCGTTCTCGGCACAGATACGCAGTATTTT.

This clonotype was found a few times. The V and J genes are TRBV4-2 and TRBJ2-2, with D uncertain. The germline V gene has CDR1 LGHNA and CDR2 YNFKEQ. Trimming took off 4 bases at V and 7 bases at J, with 10 bases between the two ends. This CDR3 spans 13 amino acids. The CDR3 spells CASSLREDGELFF. CDR3 coding DNA: TGTGCCAGCAGCCTCCGTGAGGACGGGGAGCTGTTTTTT.

The chain joins TRBV28 to TRBJ2-1; D may be TRBD1 or TRBD2 (5 bases each). Looked up from germline, CDR1 is MDHEN and CDR2 is SYDVKM. V was cut by 7 bases and J by 2 bases, with 15 bases left in between. The CDR3 length is 15 residues. This CDR3 reads CASTKWGSTYNEQFF. The CDR3 bases are TGTGCCAGCACCAAATGGGGGTCCACCTACAATGAGCAGTTCTTC.

The chain carries TRBV4-1 and TRBJ1-6; 7 bases align to TRBD1. The CDR3 totals 14 residues. The trim removed 1 base at V and 7 bases at J, leaving 1 base unmatched. From germline, CDR1 is MGHRA and CDR2 YSYEKL. CDR3 DNA: TGCGCCAGCAGCCAAGTGACAGGGAATTCACCCCTCCACTTT. Protein: CASSQVTGNSPLHF.

This clonotype was observed a handful of times. The chain employs TRBV20-1 and TRBJ2-7; D is uncertain. Trimming shortened V by 3 bases and J by 5 bases, and 8 bases separated the two germline ends. Germline-derived CDR1 and CDR2 are DFQATT and SNEGSKA (reference sequence). The CDR3 length is 11 residues. CDR3 nucleotides: TGCAGTGCTAGTTATGTTAACGAGCAGTACTTC. Translated, it gives CSASYVNEQYF.

CDR3 in amino acids: CASSSRDNAEAFF. The CDR3 DNA follows: TGTGCCAGCAGCTCCAGGGACAATGCCGAAGCTTTCTTT. The chain joins TRBV11-3 to TRBJ1-1; perhaps TRBD1 as D (6 bases). The CDR3 totals 13 residues. Germline V CDR1 and CDR2: SGHNT, YENEEA. The ends were cut back, 4 bases at V and 8 bases at J, with 14 bases in the middle.

The V gene is TRBV12-3 or TRBV12-4, the J gene TRBJ2-1, with a tentative D call TRBD1 (6 bases). Gene TRBJ2-7 matches the end of the DNA better, so the J call may be wrong. The CDR3 spans 14 residues. The CDR3 loop is CASSRNRVYYEQYF. Written as DNA, the CDR3 is TGTGCCAGCAGTCGAAACAGGGTATACTACGAGCAGTACTTC.

Only a few counts were recorded for this clonotype. The chain combines TRBV28 with TRBJ1-4, with TRBD1 matching 9 bases. Per the germline V gene, CDR1 is MDHEN and CDR2 is SYDVKM. The CDR3 consists of 14 residues. Losses at the gene ends were 7 bases for V and 11 bases for J; bases not matched to a gene: 11. This CDR3 is CASMSRDREGKLFF. DNA of the CDR3: TGTGCCAGCATGAGCCGGGACAGGGAAGGGAAACTGTTTTTT.

The rearrangement joins TRBV20-1 to TRBJ1-2; TRBD1 agrees at 7 bases. Germline CDR1 is DFQATT and CDR2 is SNEGSKA (reference sequence). The V gene end was trimmed by 0 bases and the J gene end by 7 bases; junction bases not matched to a gene: 5. The CDR3 covers 13 residues. The CDR3 DNA sequence: TGCAGTGCTAGAGATGAGGGGGCGCGTGGCTACACCTTC. It specifies CSARDEGARGYTF.

A note on this clonotype: At one boundary the junction diverges from the germline segment, which might be a read error. The chain links TRBV10-3 to TRBJ2-7; 9 positions agree with TRBD1. Germline V gene lookup returns CDR1 ENHRY and CDR2 SYGVKD. This CDR3 region has 14 residues. The CDR3 DNA reads as TGTGTCATCAGAACGGGACAGGGCGCCTACGAGCAGTACTTC. Translating it yields CVIRTGQGAYEQYF.

As regards this clonotype: A much larger clonotype is one base distant, so this may be a read error. V usage is TRBV7-9 and J usage is TRBJ2-3; possibly TRBD2 for D (6 bases). This CDR3 has 15 residues. Per the germline V gene, CDR1 is SEHNR and CDR2 is FQNEAQ (reference sequence). Trimming removed 2 bases at V and 7 bases at J, with 16 bases between. CDR3 region: CASSLWASDRNTQYF. The DNA of the CDR3 is TGTGCCAGCAGCTTATGGGCTAGCGATAGAAATACGCAGTATTTT.

The V call is TRBV15, the J call TRBJ2-7; the D gene is possibly TRBD1 (5 bases). This CDR3 contains 14 residues. V was cut by 0 bases and J by 3 bases, with 9 bases left in between. Looked up from germline, CDR1 is LNHNV and CDR2 is YYDKDF (reference sequence). The CDR3 DNA reads TGTGCCACCAGCAGAGAAAGGGGTGGCTACGAGCAGTACTTC. Protein: CATSRERGGYEQYF.

The V gene is TRBV4-3, the J gene TRBJ2-1; tentative D call: TRBD2 (6 bases). The CDR3 is 17 residues long. Trimming cost V 3 bases and J 0 bases, with 15 bases left between them. Germline-derived CDR1 and CDR2 are LGHNA and YSLEER. This chain's CDR3 is CASSQFTGLLSYNEQFF. CDR3 DNA sequence: TGCGCCAGCAGCCAGTTCACGGGACTTCTCTCCTACAATGAGCAGTTCTTC.

The chain recombines TRBV27 with TRBJ2-7; 7 nucleotides line up with TRBD2. CDR1 MNHEY and CDR2 SMNVEV come from the germline V gene (reference sequence). With 6 bases clipped from V and 2 bases from J, the junction kept 7 bases outside the gene matches. The CDR3 length is 14 residues. This CDR3 reads CASSLEAGTYEQYF. In nucleotides, the CDR3 is TGTGCCAGCAGCCTGGAAGCGGGAACCTACGAGCAGTACTTC.

This sequence joins TRBV3-1 and TRBJ1-2; 7 positions match TRBD1. The CDR3 extends over 15 amino acids. Germline assignment: CDR1 LGHDT and CDR2 YNNKEL (reference sequence). Trimming removed 6 bases from V and 3 bases from J; junction bases left unmatched: 10. The CDR3 DNA sequence: TGTGCCAGCAGTTTAGGGGGAACAGGGGACTATGGCTACACCTTC. It encodes CASSLGGTGDYGYTF.